A single sample gave rise to the 13 T cell receptor beta chains below, sequenced in a study of regulatory and conventional T cells in RAG deficiency. Genomic DNA came from blood conventional CD4+ T cells gated CD25-low CD127-high. Sequencing was performed with immunoSEQ multiplex PCR; in TCRdb, only in-frame clones are kept and a portion is missing. This table holds several thousand clones, more than 90% found once. Input material: CD4+ effector T cells sorted from blood. The receptors were sampled from a human donor with RAG deficiency presenting as severe combined immunodeficiency.

The chain joins TRBV9 to TRBJ2-1; 7 bases line up with TRBD1. Germline loops: CDR1 SGDLS, CDR2 YYNGEE. V dropped 3 bases and J dropped 6; count of bases not matched to a gene: 0. CDR3 length: 12 amino acids. CDR3 amino acids: CASSAGGNEQFF. The CDR3 DNA follows: TGTGCCAGCAGCGCAGGGGGCAATGAGCAGTTCTTC. The whole variable domain, filled in from reference TRBV9 and TRBJ2-1, reads DSGVTQTPKHLITATGQRVTLRCSPRSGDLSVYWYQQSLDQGLQFLIQYYNGEERAKGNILERFSAQQFPDLHSELNLSSLELGDSALYFCASSAGGNEQFFGPGTRLTVL.

The chain has TRBV9 and TRBJ2-5; tentative D call: TRBD2 (6 bases). The CDR3 contains 15 residues. Germline values: CDR1 SGDLS, CDR2 YYNGEE. Trimming pared 0 bases from V and 7 bases from J, leaving 16 bases between. CDR3 residues: CASSVGGLQQRTQYF. The DNA of the CDR3 is TGTGCCAGCAGCGTAGGGGGACTGCAGCAGAGGACCCAGTACTTC. Full variable domain (missing parts from reference TRBV9 and TRBJ2-5): DSGVTQTPKHLITATGQRVTLRCSPRSGDLSVYWYQQSLDQGLQFLIQYYNGEERAKGNILERFSAQQFPDLHSELNLSSLELGDSALYFCASSVGGLQQRTQYFGPGTRLLVL.

The chain joins TRBV4-1 to TRBJ2-1; D possibly corresponds to TRBD2 (6 bases). The V end lost 2 bases, the J end lost 7 bases, and 15 bases lay between the germline ends. This CDR3 contains 15 residues. In germline, CDR1 is MGHRA, CDR2 YSYEKL. The CDR3 protein is CASSQTSLRRNEQFF. CDR3 DNA: TGCGCCAGCAGCCAAACTAGCTTGAGACGGAATGAGCAGTTCTTC.

The rearrangement links TRBV27 to TRBJ1-2, with 8 bases identical to TRBD1. CDR3 size: 13 residues. Germline V lookup: CDR1 MNHEY, CDR2 SMNVEV (reference sequence). V was pared by 4 bases and J by 7 bases, with 5 bases of the junction left unmatched. CDR3 in amino acids: CASSSQGAPGYTF. The CDR3 DNA sequence: TGTGCCAGCAGTTCCCAGGGGGCGCCTGGCTACACCTTC.

The chain joins TRBV5-1 to TRBJ2-7; possibly TRBD2 for D (5 bases). This CDR3 comprises 12 residues. V was pared by 2 bases and J by 8 bases, with 11 bases between. Germline CDR1 is SGHRS and CDR2 is YFSETQ. CDR3 protein: CASSLSGIQQYF. CDR3 DNA sequence: TGCGCCAGCAGCTTATCGGGGATACAGCAGTACTTC. Together with reference TRBV5-1 and TRBJ2-7, the CDR3 gives the full variable domain: KAGVTQTPRYLIKTRGQQVTLSCSPISGHRSVSWYQQTPGQGLQFLFEYFSETQRNKGNFPGRFSGRQFSNSRSEMNVSTLELGDSALYLCASSLSGIQQYFGPGTRLTVT.

The J gene is TRBJ2-3, the V gene TRBV6-1; 10 bases are a match to TRBD1. This CDR3 is built from 15 residues. CDR1 MNHNS and CDR2 SASEGT come from the germline V gene. V shed 5 bases and J 4 bases; nucleotides not matched to a gene: 6. The CDR3: CASSPRDRGPDTQYF. In DNA, the CDR3 is TGTGCCAGCAGTCCCCGGGACAGGGGTCCAGATACGCAGTATTTT.

The rearrangement joins TRBV5-4 to TRBJ2-4; TRBD1 matches at 9 bases. Germline V gene sequence: CDR1 SGHNT, CDR2 YYREEE (reference sequence). This CDR3 contains 14 residues. V dropped 0 bases and J dropped 8; count of bases not matched to a gene: 3. CDR3 nucleotide sequence: TGTGCCAGCAGCTTGGGGGGACAGGGTGACATTCAGTACTTC. Protein sequence: CASSLGGQGDIQYF. The whole variable domain, filled in from reference TRBV5-4 and TRBJ2-4, reads ETGVTQSPTHLIKTRGQQVTLRCSSQSGHNTVSWYQQALGQGPQFIFQYYREEENGRGNFPPRFSGLQFPNYSSELNVNALELDDSALYLCASSLGGQGDIQYFGAGTRLSVL.

The chain carries TRBV4-2 and TRBJ2-5; D may match TRBD1 or TRBD2 (5 bases each). Germline V lookup: CDR1 LGHNA, CDR2 YNFKEQ. The CDR3 sequence is 13 residues long. V lost 3 bases to trimming and J lost 0 bases, with 5 bases between them. Written as DNA, the CDR3 is TGTGCCAGCAGCCAGGGACACCAAGAGACCCAGTACTTC. Its translation: CASSQGHQETQYF.

The J gene is TRBJ2-2, the V gene TRBV27, with 9 bases aligning to TRBD2. From germline, CDR1 is MNHEY and CDR2 SMNVEV (reference sequence). V lost 3 bases, J lost 5 bases, and 4 bases stayed unmatched. CDR3 length: 15 residues. CDR3 sequence reads: CASSLGLAGTGELFF. As DNA, the CDR3 is TGTGCCAGCAGTTTGGGGCTAGCGGGGACCGGGGAGCTGTTTTTT.

The chain couples TRBV4-2 to TRBJ2-5; D perhaps matches TRBD2 (7 bases). CDR1 LGHNA and CDR2 YNFKEQ come from the germline V gene. The CDR3 runs 15 residues. The V and J ends lost 3 bases and 5 bases respectively, with 16 bases between them. The CDR3, as DNA: TGTGCCAGCAGCCACGCCGCCGAGGGGGGGGAGACCCAGTACTTC. It yields the protein CASSHAAEGGETQYF.

The V gene is TRBV7-2, the J gene TRBJ2-5, with D possibly called TRBD1 or TRBD2 (5 bases each). The germline gives CDR1 SGHTA, CDR2 FQGNSA. Trimming cost V 5 bases and J 3 bases, with 13 bases left between them. The CDR3 runs 14 residues. CDR3 coding DNA: TGTGCCAGCAGCCTGGGACCTGGCGAAGAGACCCAGTACTTC. This sequence encodes CASSLGPGEETQYF.

In regard to this clone: Different DNA sequences within this sample yield the same CDR3. This chain connects TRBV11-2 to TRBJ2-5; no firm D call. Per germline, CDR1 SGHAT and CDR2 FQNNGV. CDR3 length: 13 amino acids. V was cut by 3 bases and J by 3 bases, with 8 bases left in between. CDR3 sequence (DNA): TGTGCCAGCAGCTTGGGCCGCGAAGAGACCCAGTACTTC. It translates to CASSLGREETQYF.

This chain links TRBV7-9 with TRBJ2-3, with D unresolved. With 1 base removed from V and 1 base from J, the gap between germline ends came to 3 bases. This CDR3 contains 13 residues. From germline, CDR1 is SEHNR and CDR2 FQNEAQ (reference sequence). The CDR3 DNA reads as TGTGCCAGCAGCTTAGTTGGCACAGATACGCAGTATTTT. Translation gives CASSLVGTDTQYF.